Listed below are T cell receptor beta chains from one sample, sequenced in a study of blood T cell repertoires in COVID-19. The method was immunoSEQ multiplex PCR; TCRdb's version includes in-frame clones alone and lacks a portion of them. The table has 200,000 to 250,000 clones, over 80% seen once. The sequenced material came from PBMCs or T cells enriched from blood (not recorded which). All receptors derive from a man aged 45-65 years who had been exposed to COVID-19. CDR3s leave out the opening cysteine and the closing phenylalanine or tryptophan. The order of the fields is clone size, V gene, J gene, CDR3 protein. The size of a clone is reported for some rows only, either as once, few or many, or as a class for expanded clones.

>-|TRBV10-3|TRBJ1-4
AISESGGPGEKLF
>-|TRBV28|TRBJ2-1
ASSSLAGGIYNEQF
>-|TRBV7-2|TRBJ2-5
ASSLYLETQY
>-|TRBV2|TRBJ2-1
ASSGTSGRIANNEQF
>-|TRBV18|TRBJ2-5
ASSPQQGGETQY
>-|TRBV29-1|TRBJ2-3
SVHRGTDTQY
>-|TRBV5-1|TRBJ1-2
ASSGGDRVTDGYT
>-|TRBV18|TRBJ1-6
ASSPGNGSYNSPLH
>-|TRBV1|TRBJ2-5
TSSQAIVSQDEETQY
>-|TRBV4-2|TRBJ1-1
ASSQDSDRGTEAF
>-|TRBV10-2|TRBJ1-1
ASSETGADTEAF
>-|TRBV11-2|TRBJ1-6
ASSSSGVAYNSPLH
>-|TRBV9|TRBJ2-5
ASSVRGVGQETQY
>-|TRBV4-2|TRBJ2-3
ASSQNLAGYIDTQY
>once|TRBV20-1|TRBJ1-4
SAVGEKLF
>-|TRBV30|TRBJ2-5
AWRGTGVSQETQY
>-|TRBV7-9|TRBJ1-5
ASSLEGKGDSNQPQH
>-|TRBV3-1/TRBV3-2|TRBJ1-5
ASSQDPGQGDNQPQH
>-|TRBV7-2|TRBJ1-3
ASSLDVRTEGNTIY
>-|TRBV5-1|TRBJ2-4
ASSSRGIGKNIQY
>few|TRBV5-4|TRBJ1-2
ASSLRGTYGYT
>-|TRBV11-3|TRBJ2-5
ASSPGTSGSFAETQY
>-|TRBV21-1|TRBJ2-2
ASSKVESGFEPTPTPPWGELF
>-|TRBV11-3|TRBJ1-1
ASSLGVNRGNTEAF
>-|TRBV5-1|TRBJ2-4
ASSPDRSRNIQY